The source of this TCR beta chain is a study of CD8 T cells in ankylosing spondylitis. Quantitative barcoded 5'-RACE was used to prepare TCR beta libraries. TCRdb recomputed calls from the 5' RACE reads with MiXCR, one row per CDR3 protein. The data hold fewer than 200,000 distinct CDR3 sequences, with 15% to 20% observed a single time. This clonotype was counted ten times or more. The antigen is unknown. The ends were cut back, 5 bases at V and 8 bases at J, with 10 bases in the middle. Germline V lookup: CDR1 SGHAT, CDR2 FQNNGV. CDR3 length: 13 residues. Study-level points and caveats: Ankylosing spondylitis blood appeared to be characterized by a TCR beta motif of 8 or 9 highly homologous variants. As reported, disease-linked clones showed significant enrichment in matched ankylosing spondylitis synovial fluid. Reports of some motif variants in reactive arthritis synovial fluid and blood predate this one.

The sequence derives from a male donor under 35 with ankylosing spondylitis or in good health (not recorded which). Material: blood, either unsorted or a sorted T cell fraction (not recorded which). The chain joins TRBV11-2 to TRBJ1-6; D gene unclear. The CDR3 reads CASSPRGHSPLHF. Here the CDR3 DNA reads TGTGCCAGCAGCCCAAGAGGGCATTCACCCCTCCACTTT. The complete variable domain, with remaining parts taken from reference TRBV11-2 and TRBJ1-6, reads EAGVAQSPRYKIIEKRQSVAFWCNPISGHATLYWYQQILGQGPKLLIQFQNNGVVDDSQLPKDRFSAERLKGVDSTLKIQPAKLEDSAVYLCASSPRGHSPLHFGNGTRLTVT.